This T cell receptor beta chain was retrieved from a study of blood T cells in healthy people across ages. Using a J-beta primer mix together with a sample-barcoded 5' primer, a second PCR was run for roughly 7 to 11 cycles. Each single sample gave us at least 2.5 million CDR3-containing paired-end reads. MiXCR was run by TCRdb on the 5' RACE reads, yielding one entry per CDR3 protein. The sample contains 590,000 or so distinct CDR3 sequences, about 28% of which appear only once. Ten or more counts support this clonotype. The V gene end was trimmed by 1 base and the J gene end by 3 bases; junction bases not matched to a gene: 2. The CDR3 contains 15 residues. The germline gives CDR1 DFQATT, CDR2 SNEGSKA (reference sequence).

This chain joins TRBV20-1 and TRBJ1-5; 11 bases agree with TRBD1. The specimen sequenced was blood. The source is a woman of 80 years or more in good health. The CDR3 reads CSARGDRGYNQPQHF. As DNA, the CDR3 is TGCAGTGCTAGAGGGGACAGGGGGTACAATCAGCCCCAGCATTTT.